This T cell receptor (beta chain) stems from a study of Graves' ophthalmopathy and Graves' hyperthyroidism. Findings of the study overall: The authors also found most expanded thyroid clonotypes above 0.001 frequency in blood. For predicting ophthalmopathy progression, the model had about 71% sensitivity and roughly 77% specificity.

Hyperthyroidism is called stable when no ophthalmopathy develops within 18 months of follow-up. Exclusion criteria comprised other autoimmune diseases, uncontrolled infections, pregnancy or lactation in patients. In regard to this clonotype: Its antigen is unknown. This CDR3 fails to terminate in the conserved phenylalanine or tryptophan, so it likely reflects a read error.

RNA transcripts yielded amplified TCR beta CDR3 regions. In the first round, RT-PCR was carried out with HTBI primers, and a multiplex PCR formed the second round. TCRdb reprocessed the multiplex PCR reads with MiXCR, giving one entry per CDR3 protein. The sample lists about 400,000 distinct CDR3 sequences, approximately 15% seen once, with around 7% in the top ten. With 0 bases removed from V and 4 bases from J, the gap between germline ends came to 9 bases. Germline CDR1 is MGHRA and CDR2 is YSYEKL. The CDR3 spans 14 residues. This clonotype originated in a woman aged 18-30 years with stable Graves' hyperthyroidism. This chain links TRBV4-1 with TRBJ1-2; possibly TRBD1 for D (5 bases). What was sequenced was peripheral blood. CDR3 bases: TGCGCCAGCAGCCAAGAACGACAGTCCTATGGCTACACCTGC. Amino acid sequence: CASSQERQSYGYTC.